This TCR beta chain was documented in a study of cytomegalovirus exposure and HLA in healthy donors. The study ran its PCR with 60 Vbeta and 13 Jbeta primers. The data were produced by immunoSEQ multiplex PCR, yet TCRdb's version contains in-frame clones alone and is incomplete. The table lists some 170,000 clones, around four fifths of them singletons. CDR1 and CDR2 from the germline V gene are MNHEY and SMNVEV (reference sequence). The CDR3 length is 16 residues. Losses at the gene ends were 3 bases for V and 4 bases for J; bases not matched to a gene: 9. The clonotype was recovered from a young man in good health and CMV-seropositive. Sequencing used PBMCs. The V gene is TRBV27, the J gene TRBJ2-5; 9 bases map to TRBD2. CDR3 in amino acids: CASSFIAGVRVETQYF. CDR3 DNA sequence: TGTGCCAGCAGTTTCATAGCGGGAGTGCGGGTAGAGACCCAGTACTTC.